Presented here are 4 T cell receptor beta chains from one specimen sequenced in a study of blood T cell repertoires in COVID-19 (TCRdb year 2020). The receptor library was made with the immunoSEQ multiplex PCR assay. Not all clones reach the TCRdb copy of this immuneACCESS table, which keeps in-frame sequences only. Checked studies attribute under half of the gap to unresolved V genes and leave the rest unexplained. This sample comprises about 330,000 clones, about 84% of them detected only once. Of the sample, around 1.5% is held by the ten largest clones. Sequenced sample: peripheral blood. These receptors were collected from a woman between 50 and 59 years old with acute or convalescent COVID-19.

The V and J genes are TRBV19 and TRBJ2-7, with 8 bases fitting TRBD2. Germline V CDR1 and CDR2: LNHDA, SQIVND (reference sequence). The J segment lost 5 bases and the V segment lost 5 bases, leaving 11 bases of the junction unmatched. This CDR3 contains 15 residues. The CDR3 coding sequence is TGTGCCAGTAGTTCACGGACTAGCCCCCGCAACGAGCAGTACTTC. It yields the protein CASSSRTSPRNEQYF.

The genes are TRBV19 and TRBJ2-1; 8 bases line up with TRBD1. Germline loops: CDR1 LNHDA, CDR2 SQIVND (reference sequence). The CDR3 runs 14 residues. The V gene end was trimmed by 7 bases and the J gene end by 8 bases; junction bases not matched to a gene: 10. DNA of the CDR3: TGTGCCAGTACCGCAGGGGGCTGGTTCTATGAGCAGTTCTTC. Translating gives CASTAGGWFYEQFF.

The genes are TRBV15 and TRBJ2-1; weak D call: TRBD1 (6 bases). V lost 1 base and J lost 10, with 20 bases in between. CDR3 length: 16 residues. Germline lookup yields CDR1 LNHNV and CDR2 YYDKDF (reference sequence). The CDR3 here is CATSRGQGPSIGEQFF. CDR3 bases: TGTGCCACCAGCAGAGGCCAGGGGCCATCCATCGGCGAGCAGTTCTTC. Filled out from reference TRBV15 and TRBJ2-1, the complete variable domain reads DAMVIQNPRYQVTQFGKPVTLSCSQTLNHNVMYWYQQKSSQAPKLLFHYYDKDFNNEADTPDNFQSRRPNTSFCFLDIRSPGLGDTAMYLCATSRGQGPSIGEQFFGPGTRLTVL.

This chain joins TRBV4-2 and TRBJ1-5, with TRBD1 matching 9 bases. Trimming took 0 bases from V and 3 from J; bases not matched to a gene: 6. Germline-derived CDR1 and CDR2 are LGHNA and YNFKEQ. This CDR3 comprises 17 residues. In nucleotides, the CDR3 is TGTGCCAGCAGCCAAGATTTAGGGACAGGGTACAATCAGCCCCAGCATTTT. Its translation is CASSQDLGTGYNQPQHF.